Listed below are T cell receptor beta chains from one sample, sequenced in a study of siplizumab effects on memory and regulatory T cells. Assay: immunoSEQ multiplex PCR; the TCRdb copy retains only in-frame clones and omits some. The sample carries fewer than 120,000 clones, roughly 92% recorded once. The sequenced material came from CD4+ T cells sorted from blood. Receptors originate from a human donor in good health. The CDR3 runs from the conserved cysteine through the conserved F or W. A D gene is named only where the DNA matches it firmly. The size of a clone is reported for some rows only, either as once, few or many, or as a class for expanded clones.

D,J,size,V,DNA,CDR3
NA,TRBJ1-1,few,TRBV10-3,TGTGCCATCAGTGGTCTAACAGGCGGCAGCAACACTGAAGCTTTCTTT,CAISGLTGGSNTEAFF
TRBD2,TRBJ2-7,NA,TRBV18,TGTGCCAGCTCACCACAGCTAGCGGGGGGGGACGAGCAGTACTTC,CASSPQLAGGDEQYF
NA,TRBJ1-2,few,TRBV27,TGTGCCAGCAGCCCGCGGGGCGGCCATGGCTACACCTTC,CASSPRGGHGYTF
NA,TRBJ1-2,NA,TRBV2,TGTGCCAGCCATCCCTGGGACGGTACTAACTATGGCTACACCTTC,CASHPWDGTNYGYTF
TRBD2,TRBJ2-1,NA,TRBV25-1,TGTGCCAGCAGTGTCTATATAGCGGGAGCCCGCAATGAGCAGTTCTTC,CASSVYIAGARNEQFF
NA,TRBJ2-1,NA,TRBV29-1,TGCAGCGTCGGCCGAGTCCTTTTCAACAATGAGCAGTTCTTC,CSVGRVLFNNEQFF
TRBD1,TRBJ1-2,NA,TRBV7-9,TGTGCCAGCAGCTCACGACAGGGCGGCTATGGCTACACCTTC,CASSSRQGGYGYTF
TRBD2,TRBJ2-5,NA,TRBV5-3,TGTGCCAGAAGCAGGGGGGGACTAGCCCAAGAGACCCAGTACTTC,CARSRGGLAQETQYF
TRBD1,TRBJ1-5,NA,TRBV5-6,TGTGCCAGCAGTTCGAAGACAGGGGGCGGATCATTACCCCAGCATTTT,CASSSKTGGGSLPQHF
NA,TRBJ2-5,NA,TRBV19,TGTGCCAGTAGTAGCCAAGCCTCCGGTCAGACCCAGTACTTC,CASSSQASGQTQYF
NA,TRBJ1-3,NA,TRBV10-2,TGCGCCAGCAGACACGAAAACACCATATATTTT,CASRHENTIYF
NA,TRBJ2-3,NA,TRBV5-1,TGCGCCAGCAGCTTAGCCACAGATACGCAGTATTTT,CASSLATDTQYF
NA,TRBJ2-7,NA,TRBV7-9,TGTGCCAGCAGCTCGACCTACGAGCAGTACTTC,CASSSTYEQYF
NA,TRBJ2-5,NA,TRBV5-1,TGCGCCAGCCGCAGGGGCTTACAAGAGACCCAGTACTTC,CASRRGLQETQYF
NA,TRBJ1-1,NA,TRBV5-1,TGCGCCAGCAGCTTGATAGCGCCGGACTTGGCCACTGAAGCTTTCTTT,CASSLIAPDLATEAFF
NA,TRBJ2-3,NA,TRBV9,TGTGCCAGCAGCGTAGCGGGATACACAGATACGCAGTATTTT,CASSVAGYTDTQYF
NA,TRBJ1-6,once,TRBV9,TGTGCCAGCAGCGTAGGAACAGACTATAATTCACCCCTCCACTTT,CASSVGTDYNSPLHF
NA,TRBJ1-1,NA,TRBV4-1,TGCGCCAGCAGCCATACAGGGCGCGTGACTGAAGCTTTCTTT,CASSHTGRVTEAFF
NA,TRBJ1-5,few,TRBV10-3,TGTGCCATCAGTGGGGGAGGGAATCAGCCCCAGCATTTT,CAISGGGNQPQHF
TRBD2,TRBJ2-3,NA,TRBV19,TGTGCCAGTAGTATAACTAGCGAGGCAGATACGCAGTATTTT,CASSITSEADTQYF
NA,TRBJ2-1,NA,TRBV5-1,TGCGCCAGCAGCCCCAGGTTATCGGGAGCCTACAATGAGCAGTTCTTC,CASSPRLSGAYNEQFF
TRBD2,TRBJ2-7,NA,TRBV5-5,TGTGCCAGCAGCTTGGTGGCTAGCGGTAGACCCTACGAGCAGTACTTC,CASSLVASGRPYEQYF
TRBD1,TRBJ1-1,NA,TRBV9,TGTGCCAGCAGCGTAGATCAGGGGGCGCGTTACACTGAAGCTTTCTTT,CASSVDQGARYTEAFF
NA,TRBJ2-3,NA,TRBV5-1,TGCGCCAGCAGGTCAGGCGAGAGGACAGATACGCAGTATTTT,CASRSGERTDTQYF
TRBD1,TRBJ1-1,NA,TRBV6-5,TGTGCCAGCACGGACAGGGTTGCGGCTTTCTTT,CASTDRVAAFF
NA,TRBJ2-3,NA,TRBV27,TGTGCCAGCAGTCCGAAACTGGCAGATGAAGATACGCAGTATTTT,CASSPKLADEDTQYF
NA,TRBJ2-1,NA,TRBV7-3,TGTGCCAGCAGCCCAAGTGGAGGCAGGGCATACAATGAGCAGTTCTTC,CASSPSGGRAYNEQFF
NA,TRBJ2-1,NA,TRBV7-3,TGTGCCAGCAGCCGGACTGGGGGAGAGCAGTTCTTC,CASSRTGGEQFF
NA,TRBJ1-1,NA,TRBV6-1,TGTGCCAGCAGTGATTCCTACGGGGGGGCACGGGAAGCTTTCTTT,CASSDSYGGAREAFF
TRBD2,TRBJ2-1,NA,TRBV5-1,TGCGCCAGCAGCCCCCACCTAGCGGGAGTCGACTACAATGAGCAGTTCTTC,CASSPHLAGVDYNEQFF
TRBD1,TRBJ2-2,few,TRBV2,TGTGCCAGCAGTGAAATAGGGGGCGAGGCCGGGGAGCTGTTTTTT,CASSEIGGEAGELFF
NA,TRBJ1-4,NA,TRBV5-1,TGCGCCAGCAGCTCCACTCCAGGGGTGAGTGAAAAACTGTTTTTT,CASSSTPGVSEKLFF
NA,TRBJ2-7,NA,TRBV27,TGTGCCAGCAGTCCGGGACGGGCCCAGTGGTCCTACGAGCAGTACTTC,CASSPGRAQWSYEQYF
TRBD2,TRBJ2-5,NA,TRBV7-2,TGTGCCAGCAGCTTAGTTGTAGCGGGGGGGAAAGAGACCCAGTACTTC,CASSLVVAGGKETQYF
TRBD1,TRBJ2-7,NA,TRBV5-3,TGTGCCAGCAGACAGGGGATCTACGAGCAGTACTTC,CASRQGIYEQYF
TRBD2,TRBJ2-7,once,TRBV5-1,TGCGCCAGCAGCTCGGGGACTAGCGGGGTCACCTACGAGCAGTACTTC,CASSSGTSGVTYEQYF
NA,TRBJ2-5,NA,TRBV18,TGTGCCAGCTCGCGGGGTCAAGAGACCCAGTACTTC,CASSRGQETQYF
TRBD2,TRBJ2-5,NA,TRBV7-2,TGTGCCAGCAGCTTAATAAGAGGACTAGTTCAAGAGACCCAGTACTTC,CASSLIRGLVQETQYF
TRBD1,TRBJ2-5,once,TRBV5-4,TGTGCCAGCAGCTCCCGCGACAGGGTTGAGACCCAGTACTTC,CASSSRDRVETQYF
NA,TRBJ1-2,few,TRBV6-5,TGTGCCAGCAGTGACCGGGGGTTGAGGGGCTACACCTTC,CASSDRGLRGYTF
TRBD2,TRBJ2-3,NA,TRBV19,TGTGCCAGTAGTATCACTAGCGGCCGCACAGATACGCAGTATTTT,CASSITSGRTDTQYF
TRBD1,TRBJ2-5,NA,TRBV2,TGTGCCAGCAGTGCCGACAGGGGATCAGAGACCCAGTACTTC,CASSADRGSETQYF
TRBD1,TRBJ1-4,NA,TRBV10-3,TGTGCCATCAGTGAGAAAATAGGGGGCGGGGAAAAACTGTTTTTT,CAISEKIGGGEKLFF